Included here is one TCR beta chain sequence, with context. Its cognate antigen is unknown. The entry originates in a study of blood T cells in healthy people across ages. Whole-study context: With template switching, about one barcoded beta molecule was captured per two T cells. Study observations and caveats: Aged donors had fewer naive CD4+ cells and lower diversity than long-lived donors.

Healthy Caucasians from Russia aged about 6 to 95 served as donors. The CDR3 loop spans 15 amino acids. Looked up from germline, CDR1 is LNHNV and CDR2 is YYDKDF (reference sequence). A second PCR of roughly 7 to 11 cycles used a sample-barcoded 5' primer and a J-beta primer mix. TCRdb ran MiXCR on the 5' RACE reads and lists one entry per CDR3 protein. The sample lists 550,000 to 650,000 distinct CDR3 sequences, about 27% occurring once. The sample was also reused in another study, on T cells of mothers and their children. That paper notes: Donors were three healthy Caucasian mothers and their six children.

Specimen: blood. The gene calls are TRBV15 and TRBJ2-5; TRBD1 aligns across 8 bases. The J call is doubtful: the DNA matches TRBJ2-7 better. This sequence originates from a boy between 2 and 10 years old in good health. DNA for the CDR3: TGTGCCACCAGCAGGGAACCTGACAGGGGCTACGAGCAGTACTTC. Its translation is CATSREPDRGYEQYF.